This T cell receptor (beta chain) came from a study of vaccination effects on CD4 cells after COVID-19. Study-level information: It was a median of 72 days after the second dose that post-vaccine samples were obtained.

After expansion with viral peptide pools in the ViraFEST assay, antigen-specific CD4+ T cells were sequenced. CD4+ T cells were isolated after approximately 10 days of culture. Each participant was administered two doses of either the BNT162b2 or the mRNA-1273 vaccine. Half-medium exchanges with IL-2 medium took place on days 3 and 7. The data were produced by immunoSEQ multiplex PCR, yet TCRdb's version contains in-frame clones alone and is incomplete. The data contain around 24,000 clones, around 77% of them singletons. Findings and caveats of the study: Clones of infection and vaccine origin contracted markedly late after vaccination. A shortage of convalescent patients and an absence of early post-infection timepoints characterized the study.

With respect to this clone: Its antigen is as yet unknown.

This CDR3 is built from 14 residues. Germline V lookup: CDR1 MNHEY, CDR2 SVGEGT. V was pared by 6 bases and J by 3 bases, with 6 bases of the junction left unmatched. The chain joins TRBV6-2 or TRBV6-3 to TRBJ2-5, with TRBD2 matching 8 bases. The sample consisted of CD4+ T cells from PBMCs cultured with HCoV-NL63 spike peptides, taken after COVID-19 vaccination. This clonotype originated in a human donor who received a COVID-19 vaccine. As DNA, the CDR3 is TGTGCCAGCAGCCTCGGGGGGGGCAAAGAGACCCAGTACTTC. Its protein is CASSLGGGKETQYF.